The T cell receptor beta chain under discussion was sequenced for a study of T cell responses to AZD1222 COVID-19 vaccine. Background on the study: Pooled in the analysis were second doses at about 4 or about 12 weeks.

From germline, CDR1 is SGHRS and CDR2 YFSETQ. The CDR3 spans 15 residues. V lost 5 bases, J lost 4 bases, and 10 bases stayed unmatched. The assay was immunoSEQ multiplex PCR, and TCRdb's table has in-frame clones only and misses some. The sample includes some 170,000 clones, just over 90% of them seen just once. This receptor was identified in an adult in good health. The chain uses TRBV5-1 and TRBJ2-5; 8 bases fit TRBD1. Sequenced here: peripheral blood, sampled on day 0 of AZD1222 vaccination. CDR3 amino acids: CASSPPGQGRETQYF. CDR3 nucleotide sequence: TGCGCCAGCAGTCCCCCAGGACAGGGAAGAGAGACCCAGTACTTC.